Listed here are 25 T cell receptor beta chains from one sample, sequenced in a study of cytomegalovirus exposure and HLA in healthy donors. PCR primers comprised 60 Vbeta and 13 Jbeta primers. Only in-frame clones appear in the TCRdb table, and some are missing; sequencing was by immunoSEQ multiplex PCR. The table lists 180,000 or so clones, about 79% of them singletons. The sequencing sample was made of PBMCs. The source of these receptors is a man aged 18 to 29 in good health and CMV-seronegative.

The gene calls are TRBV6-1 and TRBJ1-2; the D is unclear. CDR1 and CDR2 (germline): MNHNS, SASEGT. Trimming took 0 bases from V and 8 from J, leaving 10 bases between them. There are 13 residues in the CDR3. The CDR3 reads CASSEAPPRGYTF. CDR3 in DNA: TGTGCCAGCAGTGAAGCCCCACCTCGGGGCTACACCTTC.

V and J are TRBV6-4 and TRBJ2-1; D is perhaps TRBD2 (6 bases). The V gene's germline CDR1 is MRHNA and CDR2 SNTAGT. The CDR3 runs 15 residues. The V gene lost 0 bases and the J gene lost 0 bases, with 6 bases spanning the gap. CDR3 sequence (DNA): TGTGCCAGCAGTGACTCCGGGAGCTCCTACAATGAGCAGTTCTTC. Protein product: CASSDSGSSYNEQFF.

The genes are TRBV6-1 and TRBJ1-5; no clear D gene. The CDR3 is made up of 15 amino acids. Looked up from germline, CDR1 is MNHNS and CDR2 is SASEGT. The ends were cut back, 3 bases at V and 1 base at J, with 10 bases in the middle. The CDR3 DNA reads TGTGCCAGCAGTGATCCAGTCAGGAGCAATCAGCCCCAGCATTTT. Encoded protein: CASSDPVRSNQPQHF.

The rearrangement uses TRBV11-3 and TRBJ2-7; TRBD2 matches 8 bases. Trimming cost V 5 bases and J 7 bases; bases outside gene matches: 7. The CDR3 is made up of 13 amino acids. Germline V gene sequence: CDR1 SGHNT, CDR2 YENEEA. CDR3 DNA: TGTGCCAGCAGCCCCGGGGGGGCACGGGAGCAGTACTTC. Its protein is CASSPGGAREQYF.

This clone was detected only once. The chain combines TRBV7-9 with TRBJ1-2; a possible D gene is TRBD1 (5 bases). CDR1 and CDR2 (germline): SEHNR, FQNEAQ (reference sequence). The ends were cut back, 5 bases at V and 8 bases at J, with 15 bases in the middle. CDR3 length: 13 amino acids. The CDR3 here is CASSDLGVLGYTF. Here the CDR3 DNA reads TGTGCCAGCAGCGACTTAGGGGTTTTGGGCTACACCTTC.

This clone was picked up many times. The CDR3 DNA reads TGTGCCAGCAGCTTGTCAGTGCAGCAGTACTTC. This encodes CASSLSVQQYF. The chain joins TRBV7-2 to TRBJ2-7; D is unresolved. CDR1 is SGHTA and CDR2 is FQGNSA in the germline V gene. The length of the CDR3 is 11 residues. Trimming removed 3 bases from V and 8 bases from J, with 8 bases in between.

The CDR3 region is CASSLSRGISNQPQHF. The CDR3 region has the DNA TGTGCCAGCAGTTTAAGCAGGGGCATTAGCAATCAGCCCCAGCATTTT. The V and J genes are TRBV28 and TRBJ1-5; a weak D match, TRBD1 (6 bases). Germline V gene sequence: CDR1 MDHEN, CDR2 SYDVKM. V lost 2 bases, J lost 0 bases, and 11 bases lay in between. The CDR3 spans 16 residues.

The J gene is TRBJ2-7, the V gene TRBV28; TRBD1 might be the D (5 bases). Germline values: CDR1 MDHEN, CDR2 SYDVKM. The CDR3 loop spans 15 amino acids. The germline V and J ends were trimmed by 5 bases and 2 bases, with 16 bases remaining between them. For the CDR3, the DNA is TGTGCCAGCAGTACCCCTAACAGGTTCGCCTACGAGCAGTACTTC. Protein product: CASSTPNRFAYEQYF.

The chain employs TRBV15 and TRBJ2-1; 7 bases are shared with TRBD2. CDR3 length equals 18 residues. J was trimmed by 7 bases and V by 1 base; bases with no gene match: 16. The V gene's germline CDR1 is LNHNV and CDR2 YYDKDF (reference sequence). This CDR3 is CATSRGGRDYRGRNEQFF. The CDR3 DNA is TGTGCCACCAGCAGAGGGGGGAGGGACTACCGAGGGAGGAATGAGCAGTTCTTC.

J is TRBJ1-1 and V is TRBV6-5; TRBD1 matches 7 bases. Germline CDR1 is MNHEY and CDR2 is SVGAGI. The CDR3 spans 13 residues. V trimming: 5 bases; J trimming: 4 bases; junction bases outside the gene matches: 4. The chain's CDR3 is CASSTDRSTEAFF. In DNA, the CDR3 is TGTGCCAGCAGTACGGACAGGTCCACTGAAGCTTTCTTT.

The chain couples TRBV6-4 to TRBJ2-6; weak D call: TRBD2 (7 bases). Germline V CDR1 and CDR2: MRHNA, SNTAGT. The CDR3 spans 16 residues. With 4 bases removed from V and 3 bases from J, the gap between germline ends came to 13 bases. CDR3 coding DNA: TGTGCCAGCAGTGCCGGAGGGGGGGGTGGGGCCAACGTCCTGACTTTC. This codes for CASSAGGGGGANVLTF.

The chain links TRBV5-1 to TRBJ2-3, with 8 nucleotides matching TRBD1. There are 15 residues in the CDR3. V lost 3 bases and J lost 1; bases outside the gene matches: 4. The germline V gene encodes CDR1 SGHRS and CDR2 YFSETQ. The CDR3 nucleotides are TGCGCCAGCAGCTGGGCGGGACAGGGCACAGATACGCAGTATTTT. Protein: CASSWAGQGTDTQYF.

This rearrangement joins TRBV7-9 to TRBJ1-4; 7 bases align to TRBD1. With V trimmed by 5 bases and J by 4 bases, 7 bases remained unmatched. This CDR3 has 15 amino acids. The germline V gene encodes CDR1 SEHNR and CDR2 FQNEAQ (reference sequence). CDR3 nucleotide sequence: TGTGCCAGCAGCACAAGGGACAGCAGTAATGAAAAACTGTTTTTT. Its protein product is CASSTRDSSNEKLFF. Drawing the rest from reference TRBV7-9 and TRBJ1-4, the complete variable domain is DTGVSQNPRHKITKRGQNVTFRCDPISEHNRLYWYRQTLGQGPEFLTYFQNEAQLEKSRLLSDRFSAERPKGSFSTLEIQRTEQGDSAMYLCASSTRDSSNEKLFFGSGTQLSVL.

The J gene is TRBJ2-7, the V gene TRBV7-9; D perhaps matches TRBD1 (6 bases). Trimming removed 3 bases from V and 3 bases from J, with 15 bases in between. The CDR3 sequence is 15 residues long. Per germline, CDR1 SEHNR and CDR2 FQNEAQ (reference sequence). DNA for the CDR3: TGTGCCAGCAGCTTCTACCGGGACACCCACTACGAGCAGTACTTC. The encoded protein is CASSFYRDTHYEQYF.

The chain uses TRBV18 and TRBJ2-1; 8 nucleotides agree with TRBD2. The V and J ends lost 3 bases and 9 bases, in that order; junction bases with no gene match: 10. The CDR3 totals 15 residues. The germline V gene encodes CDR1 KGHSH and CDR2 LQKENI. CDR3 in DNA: TGTGCCAGCTCACCGGGCCACGGGGGGGCGATTGAGCAGTTCTTC. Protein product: CASSPGHGGAIEQFF.

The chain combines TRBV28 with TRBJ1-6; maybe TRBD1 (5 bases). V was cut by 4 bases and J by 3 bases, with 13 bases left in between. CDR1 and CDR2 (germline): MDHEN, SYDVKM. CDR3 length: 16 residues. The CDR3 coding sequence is TGTGCCAGCAGTTCCTCCCGGGGGTTCTATAATTCACCCCTCCACTTT. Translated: CASSSSRGFYNSPLHF.

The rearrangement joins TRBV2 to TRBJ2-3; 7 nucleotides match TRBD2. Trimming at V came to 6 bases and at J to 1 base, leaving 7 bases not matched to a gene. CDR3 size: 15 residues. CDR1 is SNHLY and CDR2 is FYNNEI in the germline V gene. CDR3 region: CASSPRLAGTDTQYF. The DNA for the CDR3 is TGTGCCAGCAGCCCGAGGCTAGCGGGCACAGATACGCAGTATTTT.

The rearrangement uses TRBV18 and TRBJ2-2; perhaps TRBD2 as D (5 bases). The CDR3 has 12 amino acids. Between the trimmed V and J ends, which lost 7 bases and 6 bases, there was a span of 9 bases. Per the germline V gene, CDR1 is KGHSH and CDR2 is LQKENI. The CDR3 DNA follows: TGTGCCAGCTTATCCGGGGCCGGGGAGCTGTTTTTT. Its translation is CASLSGAGELFF.

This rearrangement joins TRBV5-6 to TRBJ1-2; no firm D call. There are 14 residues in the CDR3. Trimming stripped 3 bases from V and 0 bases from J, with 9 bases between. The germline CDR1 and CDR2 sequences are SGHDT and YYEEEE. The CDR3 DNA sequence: TGTGCCAGCAGCTACACTATCACTAACTATGGCTACACCTTC. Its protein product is CASSYTITNYGYTF.

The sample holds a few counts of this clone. The CDR3 reads CASSSEQPVLNTEAFF. DNA of the CDR3: TGTGCCAGCAGTTCCGAACAGCCGGTCCTGAACACTGAAGCTTTCTTT. This chain links TRBV27 with TRBJ1-1, with unresolved D. Germline CDR1 MNHEY, CDR2 SMNVEV (reference sequence). The CDR3 extends over 16 amino acids. Trimming took 4 bases from V and 0 from J, leaving 15 bases between them.

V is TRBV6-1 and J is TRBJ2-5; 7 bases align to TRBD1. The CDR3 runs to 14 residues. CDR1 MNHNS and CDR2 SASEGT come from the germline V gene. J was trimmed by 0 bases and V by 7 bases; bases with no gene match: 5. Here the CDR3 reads CASMGTEYQETQYF. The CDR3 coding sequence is TGTGCCAGCATGGGGACAGAGTACCAAGAGACCCAGTACTTC.

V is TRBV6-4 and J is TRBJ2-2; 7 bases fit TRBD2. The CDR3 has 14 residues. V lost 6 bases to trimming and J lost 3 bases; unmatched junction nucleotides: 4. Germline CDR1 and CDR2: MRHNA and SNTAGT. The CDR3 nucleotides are TGTGCCAGCAGCCGACTAGCTGACACCGGGGAGCTGTTTTTT. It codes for CASSRLADTGELFF.

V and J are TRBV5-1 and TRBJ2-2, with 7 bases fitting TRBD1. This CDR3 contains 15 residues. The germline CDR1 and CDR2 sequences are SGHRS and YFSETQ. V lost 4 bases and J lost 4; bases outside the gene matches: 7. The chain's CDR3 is CASSGQGVGTGELFF. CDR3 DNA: TGCGCCAGCAGCGGCCAGGGGGTTGGCACCGGGGAGCTGTTTTTT.

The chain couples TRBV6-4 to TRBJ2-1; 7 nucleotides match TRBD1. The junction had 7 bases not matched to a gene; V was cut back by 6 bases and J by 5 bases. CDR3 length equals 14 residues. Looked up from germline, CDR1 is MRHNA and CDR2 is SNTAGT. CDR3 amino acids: CASSRDSRDNEQFF. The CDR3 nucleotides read TGTGCCAGCAGCAGGGACAGTAGAGACAATGAGCAGTTCTTC.

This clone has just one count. The DNA of the CDR3 is TGTGCCTGGAGTTTCCGGACAGGGGGCGATGAGCAGTTCTTC. Its translation is CAWSFRTGGDEQFF. V is TRBV30 and J is TRBJ2-1; TRBD1 aligns across 11 bases. In germline, CDR1 is GTSNPN, CDR2 SVGIG (reference sequence). This CDR3 spans 14 amino acids. V lost 2 bases and J lost 8; bases outside the gene matches: 5. The complete variable domain, with remaining parts taken from reference TRBV30 and TRBJ2-1, reads SQTIHQWPATLVQPVGSPLSLECTVEGTSNPNLYWYRQAAGRGLQLLFYSVGIGQISSEVPQNLSASRPQDRQFILSSKKLLLSDSGFYLCAWSFRTGGDEQFFGPGTRLTVL.